This T cell receptor beta chain was documented in a study of cytomegalovirus exposure and HLA in healthy donors. Broader study findings: Most TCR sequences were seen very rarely across donors, but some public TCRs occurred in many. Both high specificity and high sensitivity reportedly marked the classifier's diagnosis of cytomegalovirus status. Later analysis identified several of the most significant clusters that appeared linked to common viral pathogens.

V dropped 5 bases and J dropped 1; count of bases not matched to a gene: 5. Looked up from germline, CDR1 is SGHRS and CDR2 is YFSETQ. This CDR3 contains 15 residues. 13 Jbeta primers and 60 Vbeta primers were used for the PCR. Measured with immunoSEQ multiplex PCR; TCRdb has only the in-frame clones, and not every one. The sample comprises approximately 170,000 clones, about 70% of which are singletons, and about 2.9% rests with the top ten. A note on this clone: No antigen is known for it.

This chain links TRBV5-1 with TRBJ1-4, with 7 bases fitting TRBD1. Sequencing input: PBMCs. The clonotype comes from a woman aged 40 to 50 in good health and CMV-seropositive. The CDR3 DNA reads TGCGCCAGCAGATACACAGGGGAAACTAATGAAAAACTGTTTTTT. Its protein is CASRYTGETNEKLFF.